This T cell receptor (beta chain) was identified in a study of cytomegalovirus exposure and HLA in healthy donors. General observations from the study: Indistinguishable V segments, including TRBV6-2 and TRBV6-3, were excluded. An analysis that was carried out later associated some 17,000 TCR beta sequences with HLA alleles at 0.05 false discovery rate. Prior analysis indicated that the majority of TCR beta V segments exhibited productivity approximately 87% or approximately 30% of the time. The classifier was said to identify cytomegalovirus status with high specificity and sensitivity.

Comments on this clone: What it binds is unknown.

60 Vbeta and 13 Jbeta primers were used in PCR. Generated by immunoSEQ multiplex PCR, the TCRdb table keeps only in-frame clones and is missing some. Among some 150,000 clones listed, roughly four fifths were seen once. Losses at the gene ends were 7 bases for V and 4 bases for J; bases not matched to a gene: 7. The CDR3 length is 15 residues. Germline V gives CDR1 LGHNA, CDR2 YSLEER. The chain combines TRBV4-3 with TRBJ1-4; 9 bases agree with TRBD1. What was sequenced was PBMCs. This clonotype originated in a man aged 50-60 years in good health and CMV-seropositive. The CDR3 coding sequence is TGCGCCAGCACCAAGTCGGGACAGGGTAATGAAAAACTGTTTTTT. The encoded protein is CASTKSGQGNEKLFF.